This record covers a single T cell receptor beta chain. No antigen is known for it. Base quality data are lacking; no much larger clone is found one base away. A total of 25 to 35 patients with locally advanced or metastatic urothelial carcinoma, treated at Memorial Sloan Kettering on a trial protocol, made up the cohort. Peripheral blood mononuclear cells were collected pretreatment and during treatment, with between 1 and 8 total time points per patient. The Qiagen DNeasy Blood extraction kit was used to purify genomic DNA from total PBMCs and from tumor samples. PBMCs were collected pretreatment and during treatment and were isolated and stored as previously described. This specimen comes from a study of PD-L1 blockade in urothelial cancer listed by TCRdb under 2017. Background for the entire study: All patients started therapy around 2014 and received atezolizumab 1,200 mg intravenously every 3 weeks. Pretreatment blood TCR-seq was available for about 27 patients, at least one posttreatment blood collection was obtained for about 24 patients, and tumor TCR-seq was available for about 24 patients. About 90% of the roughly 29 patients were males with bladder-origin urothelial cancer, and about 65% of the 29 reported a prior smoking history. Durable clinical benefit was defined as progression-free survival longer than 6 months, and TCR features were also tested against progression-free and overall survival. Patients had an ECOG performance status of 0 or 1 and had received between 0 and 3 prior chemotherapy regimens. Blood samples gave a median of around 140,000 T cells and 80,000 or so unique TCRs, with a median clonality of roughly 0.081. Blood samples were analyzed at two time points: 3 weeks after treatment start (second dose) and 6 weeks after treatment start. In the same patients, pretreatment tumors underwent whole exome sequencing and RNA sequencing in addition to TCR sequencing. Pretreatment tumor samples, along with matched peripheral blood serially collected before and after atezolizumab treatment, were subjected to TCR sequencing. An exploratory multi-omic analysis was conducted of the somatic, immune and clinical correlates of response to PD-L1 blockade with atezolizumab in urothelial cancer. Eight or nine patients reached durable clinical benefit, while roughly 22 patients did not.

Each PCR received spiked-in synthetic TCR analog templates so that absolute template abundance could be estimated from read counts. The immunoSEQ assay used bias-controlled V and J gene primers to amplify TCRbeta CDR3 regions from genomic DNA. Rearranged TCRbeta segments were sequenced at approximately 20X coverage. Per the authors' processing: Clustering was used to correct sequencing errors, and CDR3s were annotated against IMGT so that V, D and J genes could be assigned. Only productive TCRbeta rearrangements were used in downstream analyses, excluding out-of-frame or stop-codon sequences. Clonality was computed as one minus Shannon entropy normalized by the log of the number of unique productive sequences. Clones differing between time points or between blood and tumor were identified by Fisher's exact test with Benjamini-Hochberg correction at adjusted p below 0.01. Not all clones reach the TCRdb copy of this immuneACCESS table, which keeps in-frame sequences only. Checked studies attribute under half of the gap to unresolved V genes and leave the rest unexplained. V, J and clone size derive from that table, while D and trimming were established from the DNA sequence. Present in this sample are more than 80,000 clones, roughly 87% of which were seen just once. The ten largest clonotypes hold 8% to 10% of the sample.

V loses 0 bases of germline sequence and J loses 1 base, and the interval between the two ends is 10 bases. From the cysteine through the phenylalanine, the CDR3 covers 15 amino acids. CDR3 DNA only is kept here, 45 bases in frame from base 1. The CDR1 and CDR2 encoded by the germline V gene (reference sequence) are SGHNT and YYREEE. What the research found in general, with its limitations: Greater expansion of tumor-associated TCR clones in peripheral blood 3 weeks after the start of treatment was observed in patients with durable benefit (n of about 24, p = 0.022). Because the sample size was small (n = 29) and many of the analyses were exploratory, the results are meant to be hypothesis-generating. A pretreatment peripheral blood TCR clonality below the median was linked to improved progression-free and overall survival.

The specimen was PBMCs, collected around atezolizumab (anti-PD-L1) treatment. This receptor was identified in a man aged 70 or older with urothelial cancer. This receptor chain uses TRBV5-4 and TRBJ2-5; tentative D gene TRBD2, with 5 bases matching. The CDR3 sequence is CASSLVVAPQETQYF. The DNA reads TGTGCCAGCAGCTTGGTCGTAGCGCCCCAAGAGACCCAGTACTTC. Reference TRBV5-4 and TRBJ2-5 proteins supply the regions before and after the CDR3; the full variable domain is: ETGVTQSPTHLIKTRGQQVTLRCSSQSGHNTVSWYQQALGQGPQFIFQYYREEENGRGNFPPRFSGLQFPNYSSELNVNALELDDSALYLCASSLVVAPQETQYFGPGTRLLVL.